This T cell receptor (beta chain) was obtained from a study of control samples from healthy donors and cancer patients (dated by TCRdb to 2018 to 2020). The library was generated by the immunoSEQ multiplex PCR assay. The table was pulled from immuneACCESS by TCRdb, which kept in-frame rearrangements only. Such tables lose some clones; where checked, under half of the loss comes from unresolved V genes, and the rest has no known cause. The sample table contains more than 150,000 clones; only one count was recorded for 92% of them. 0.68% of the sample lies in the top ten. Regarding this clone: Its antigen has not been determined. There are no base qualities to consult, and no much larger clone falls within one base.

The germline V gene encodes CDR1 KGHDR and CDR2 SFDVKD. Counted from cysteine to phenylalanine, this CDR3 has 14 amino acids. CDR3 DNA is the only sequence kept; it has 42 bases, read in frame from the first base. V is clipped by 5 bases and J by 2 bases, and the sequence between their germline boundaries is 9 bases long. The sequence is built from TRBV24-1 and TRBJ2-1; the D segment cannot be called with confidence. This clonotype was sampled from a young woman in good health. Input material: blood. The CDR3 sequence is CATSASKTYNEQFF. At the DNA level, the sequence is TGTGCCACCAGTGCCTCCAAAACCTACAATGAGCAGTTCTTC.